A single sample gave rise to the 30 T cell receptor beta chains below, sequenced in a study of T cells in Graves' hyperthyroidism and ophthalmopathy. RNA transcripts yielded amplified TCR beta CDR3 regions. With the HTBI primer set, the TCR CDR3 went through a first round of RT-PCR. A single record per CDR3 protein comes from TCRdb applying MiXCR to the multiplex PCR reads. The table lists 370,000 or so distinct CDR3 sequences, approximately 15% of them singletons. Sequencing input: blood. These receptors were obtained from a man aged 30 to 45 with Graves' hyperthyroidism that later progressed to Graves' ophthalmopathy.

This clonotype has a count of ten or more. The rearrangement joins TRBV5-1 to TRBJ1-6; no clear D gene. The CDR3 has 12 amino acids. Trimming removed 2 bases at V and 10 bases at J, with 7 bases between. Germline-derived CDR1 and CDR2 are SGHRS and YFSETQ. CDR3 nucleotides: TGCGCCAGCAGCTTAAAGGGATCACCCCTCCACTTT. Amino acids: CASSLKGSPLHF.

The genes are TRBV3-1 and TRBJ2-7, with 7 bases lining up with TRBD1. CDR1 and CDR2 from the germline V gene are LGHDT and YNNKEL (reference sequence). The CDR3 extends over 14 amino acids. The V gene end was trimmed by 3 bases and the J gene end by 3 bases; junction bases not matched to a gene: 5. The CDR3 region has the DNA TGTGCCAGCAGCCAGTTCGGGACAGTCTACGAGCAGTACTTC. The encoded protein is CASSQFGTVYEQYF.

This clonotype was counted at least ten times. CDR3: CASSLTTGPIAEKLFF. The CDR3 DNA is TGTGCCAGCAGCCTAACGACAGGCCCCATTGCTGAAAAACTGTTTTTT. The chain uses TRBV7-9 and TRBJ1-4; D perhaps matches TRBD1 (6 bases). V was clipped by 5 bases and J by 7 bases, with 20 bases between them. Germline-derived CDR1 and CDR2 are SEHNR and FQNEAQ (reference sequence). The CDR3 consists of 16 residues.

This clonotype was detected many times. J is TRBJ2-5 and V is TRBV6-1, with a possible D match to TRBD2 (6 bases). The germline V gene encodes CDR1 MNHNS and CDR2 SASEGT. The CDR3 totals 14 residues. Deletions cut 2 bases from V and 5 bases from J, with 12 bases between. The CDR3 nucleotides are TGTGCCAGCAGTGAAATGGAGGGTCTTGAGACCCAGTACTTC. Its translation: CASSEMEGLETQYF.

This clonotype was recorded a few times. The rearrangement uses TRBV14 and TRBJ2-7; D not certain. This CDR3 region has 12 residues. Trimming took 0 bases from V and 2 from J, leaving 2 bases between them. Germline CDR1 is SGHDN and CDR2 is FVKESK. The CDR3 spells CASSQDTYEQYF. For the CDR3, the DNA is TGTGCCAGCAGCCAAGATACCTACGAGCAGTACTTC. The full variable domain, in which reference TRBV14 and TRBJ2-7 provide the parts outside the CDR3, is EAGVTQFPSHSVIEKGQTVTLRCDPISGHDNLYWYRRVMGKEIKFLLHFVKESKQDESGMPNNRFLAERTGGTYSTLKVQPAELEDSGVYFCASSQDTYEQYFGPGTRLTVT.

On this clonotype itself: A much larger clone differs from this one at a single base, so this may be a read error. It is likely a read error, because the conserved phenylalanine at the end of the CDR3 is missing. V gene TRBV11-2 combines with J gene TRBJ2-7; the D gene is possibly TRBD2 (5 bases). V shed 1 base and J shed 2 bases, with 9 bases lying between them. Germline values: CDR1 SGHAT, CDR2 FQNNGV. The length of the CDR3 is 14 residues. Written as DNA, the CDR3 is TGTGCCAGCAGCTTAGGAGGGCCCCCCTACGAGCAGTACTTA. Residues: CASSLGGPPYEQYL.

This clonotype was observed many times. The chain carries TRBV7-8 and TRBJ2-3, with 10 bases lining up with TRBD2. There are 20 residues in the CDR3. Germline V gives CDR1 SGHVS, CDR2 FQNEAQ. Trimming at V came to 1 base and at J to 4 bases, leaving 17 bases not matched to a gene. CDR3: CASSLVGSLASGGPADTQYF. The CDR3 region has the DNA TGTGCCAGCAGCTTAGTGGGTAGCTTAGCTAGCGGGGGACCGGCAGATACGCAGTATTTT.

This clonotype was found a few times. J is TRBJ2-3 and V is TRBV29-1, with 7 bases matching TRBD1. Germline V lookup: CDR1 SQVTM, CDR2 ANQGSEA. The CDR3 length is 14 residues. V was pared by 4 bases and J by 0 bases, with 4 bases of the junction left unmatched. CDR3 amino acids: CSVATGQSTDTQYF. DNA of the CDR3: TGCAGCGTTGCTACGGGACAGAGCACAGATACGCAGTATTTT.

The chain is built from TRBV12-3 or TRBV12-4 and TRBJ1-2; D is perhaps TRBD1 (6 bases). The CDR3 totals 17 residues. The V end lost 10 bases, the J end lost 4 bases, and 28 bases lay between the germline ends. DNA of the CDR3: TGTGCCACTTCAGGGCCTAGTATTCAGGGGAGCGGCTATGGCTACACCTTC. It is translated as CATSGPSIQGSGYGYTF.

This clonotype was found many times. The J gene is TRBJ2-5, the V gene TRBV12-3 or TRBV12-4, with a weak D call TRBD1 (6 bases). V was clipped by 4 bases and J by 5 bases, with 14 bases between them. CDR3 size: 14 residues. The CDR3 nucleotides read TGTGCCAGCAGTTCCGGGACACTAAGGGAGACCCAGTACTTC. It encodes CASSSGTLRETQYF.

In regard to this clonotype: A much larger clone differs by one base, so this may be a read error. V gene TRBV7-6 combines with J gene TRBJ2-7, with D perhaps matching TRBD1 or TRBD2 (5 bases each). V was clipped by 2 bases and J by 2 bases, with 13 bases between them. The germline V gene has CDR1 SGHVS and CDR2 FNYEAQ. The CDR3 length is 15 residues. The CDR3 DNA is TGTGCCAGCAGCTTAAGGTCCGGGACGACCTACGAGCAGTACTTC. Residues: CASSLRSGTTYEQYF. Full variable domain (remainder filled in from reference TRBV7-6 and TRBJ2-7): GAGVSQSPRYKVTKRGQDVALRCDPISGHVSLYWYRQALGQGPEFLTYFNYEAQQDKSGLPNDRFSAERPEGSISTLTIQRTEQRDSAMYRCASSLRSGTTYEQYFGPGTRLTVT.

This chain uses TRBV5-1 with TRBJ1-2; maybe TRBD1 (5 bases). Trimming left V 2 bases short and J 5 bases short, with 16 bases between. Germline CDR1 is SGHRS and CDR2 is YFSETQ. The CDR3 loop spans 15 amino acids. CDR3 sequence: CASSFSNGAGYGYTF. The CDR3 DNA is TGCGCCAGCAGCTTTTCAAATGGGGCAGGGTATGGCTACACCTTC. Full variable domain (rest looked up from reference TRBV5-1 and TRBJ1-2): KAGVTQTPRYLIKTRGQQVTLSCSPISGHRSVSWYQQTPGQGLQFLFEYFSETQRNKGNFPGRFSGRQFSNSRSEMNVSTLELGDSALYLCASSFSNGAGYGYTFGSGTRLTVV.

This clonotype appeared many times. The V and J genes are TRBV20-1 and TRBJ1-5; 7 nucleotides align to TRBD1. The trim removed 5 bases at V and 3 bases at J, leaving 7 bases unmatched. This CDR3 is built from 14 residues. CDR1 and CDR2 (germline): DFQATT, SNEGSKA (reference sequence). As DNA, the CDR3 is TGCAGTGCTGTACAGGGGAGGTACAATCAGCCCCAGCATTTT. This encodes CSAVQGRYNQPQHF.

CDR3 DNA sequence: TGCGCCAGCAGCCAACCGTCCAGGGGGCGGTACGAGCAGTACTTC. This encodes CASSQPSRGRYEQYF. The chain carries TRBV4-1 and TRBJ2-7; 8 bases line up with TRBD1. With V trimmed by 2 bases and J by 4 bases, 7 bases remained unmatched. The CDR3 is 15 amino acids. In germline, CDR1 is MGHRA, CDR2 YSYEKL.

This clonotype turned up a few times. V usage is TRBV20-1 and J usage is TRBJ2-7; the D call may be TRBD1 or TRBD2 (5 bases each). Looked up from germline, CDR1 is DFQATT and CDR2 is SNEGSKA (reference sequence). The ends were cut back, 8 bases at V and 6 bases at J, with 11 bases in the middle. The CDR3 has 10 residues. CDR3 coding DNA: TGCAGTATCGGGACCGGCGAGCAGTACTTC. The encoded protein is CSIGTGEQYF.

This clonotype was seen ten or more times. J is TRBJ2-7 and V is TRBV11-2, with 9 nucleotides matching TRBD1. Germline CDR1 SGHAT, CDR2 FQNNGV. The CDR3 spans 15 residues. Trimming at V came to 6 bases and at J to 3 bases, leaving 9 bases not matched to a gene. CDR3 DNA: TGTGCCAGCAGACGACAGGGGGACCAGCTCTACGAGCAGTACTTC. Its protein product is CASRRQGDQLYEQYF.

In its sample, this clonotype was seen a few times. V usage is TRBV7-2 and J usage is TRBJ2-7, with D uncertain. Germline CDR1 is SGHTA and CDR2 is FQGNSA. The CDR3 loop spans 12 amino acids. With 8 bases removed from V and 3 bases from J, the gap between germline ends came to 11 bases. Written as DNA, the CDR3 is TGTGCCAGCTCCGCAAGCTTCTACGAGCAGTACTTC. It encodes CASSASFYEQYF. Full variable domain (rest looked up from reference TRBV7-2 and TRBJ2-7): GAGVSQSPSNKVTEKGKDVELRCDPISGHTALYWYRQSLGQGLEFLIYFQGNSAPDKSGLPSDRFSAERTGGSVSTLTIQRTQQEDSAVYLCASSASFYEQYFGPGTRLTVT.

This clonotype has a handful of counts. The V gene is TRBV5-1, the J gene TRBJ1-2, with D possibly TRBD1 on 6 matching bases. The CDR3 runs to 14 residues. Trimming cost V 0 bases and J 8 bases, with 14 bases left between them. Germline CDR1 SGHRS, CDR2 YFSETQ. In nucleotides, the CDR3 is TGCGCCAGCAGCTTGGGAGGACAGCCAAGGGGCTACACCTTC. Translation gives CASSLGGQPRGYTF.

This clonotype has a count of ten or more. The chain combines TRBV28 with TRBJ1-2; tentative D call: TRBD1 (5 bases). The CDR3 runs 14 residues. V lost 3 bases, J lost 7 bases, and 15 bases lay in between. The V gene's germline CDR1 is MDHEN and CDR2 SYDVKM. In nucleotides, the CDR3 is TGTGCCAGCAGTTTGGAGACAGCCGTAGGTGGCTACACCTTC. Protein sequence: CASSLETAVGGYTF.

This clonotype was counted at least ten times. The chain combines TRBV28 with TRBJ1-6; tentatively, D is TRBD1 (5 bases). V shed 2 bases and J shed 9 bases, with 14 bases lying between them. The germline gives CDR1 MDHEN, CDR2 SYDVKM. The CDR3 sequence is 15 residues long. CDR3 coding DNA: TGTGCCAGCAGTTTAGGTCAGGGTTATTTTTCACCCCTCCACTTT. This sequence encodes CASSLGQGYFSPLHF. The variable domain in full, with the rest retrieved from reference TRBV28 and TRBJ1-6, is DVKVTQSSRYLVKRTGEKVFLECVQDMDHENMFWYRQDPGLGLRLIYFSYDVKMKEKGDIPEGYSVSREKKERFSLILESASTNQTSMYLCASSLGQGYFSPLHFGNGTRLTVT.

This clonotype came up a few times. The chain is built from TRBV20-1 and TRBJ2-5; D is uncertain. Trimming removed 0 bases at V and 0 bases at J, with 5 bases between. The CDR3 has 13 residues. Germline CDR1 and CDR2: DFQATT and SNEGSKA (reference sequence). In nucleotides, the CDR3 is TGCAGTGCTAGAGAAGACTACCAAGAGACCCAGTACTTC. Protein sequence: CSAREDYQETQYF.

The chain has TRBV6-1 and TRBJ1-6, with a possible D match to TRBD1 (6 bases). The germline V and J ends were trimmed by 6 bases and 6 bases, with 12 bases remaining between them. In germline, CDR1 is MNHNS, CDR2 SASEGT. The CDR3 consists of 14 residues. CDR3 sequence reads: CASRSGQSNSPLHF. CDR3 sequence (DNA): TGTGCCAGCAGATCTGGACAGAGTAATTCACCCCTCCACTTT.

The gene calls are TRBV10-2 and TRBJ1-4, with 10 bases fitting TRBD1. In germline, CDR1 is WSHSY, CDR2 SAAADI. Unmatched junction bases numbered 9, after V lost 8 bases and J lost 6 bases. The CDR3 contains 15 residues. The CDR3 DNA reads TGCGCCAGCTCTGCCGGGACAGGGGCATATGAAAAACTGTTTTTT. Its protein product is CASSAGTGAYEKLFF.

This chain joins TRBV3-1 and TRBJ2-7, with D perhaps matching TRBD2 (6 bases). Deletions cut 5 bases from V and 0 bases from J, with 14 bases between. The CDR3 is 15 amino acids. Germline lookup yields CDR1 LGHDT and CDR2 YNNKEL (reference sequence). CDR3 DNA sequence: TGTGCCAGCAGCTACGCGGGACTGCTCTCCTACGAGCAGTACTTC. Translated, it gives CASSYAGLLSYEQYF.

This clonotype was counted many times. The chain couples TRBV10-3 to TRBJ1-2; D is unclear. V was shortened by 3 bases and J by 4 bases, with 9 bases between the two germline ends. The CDR3 covers 13 residues. Germline values: CDR1 ENHRY, CDR2 SYGVKD. CDR3 nucleotide sequence: TGTGCCATCAGTGAAGGGTCCGTCTATGGCTACACCTTC. It codes for CAISEGSVYGYTF.

This clonotype was picked up many times. This sequence joins TRBV6-1 and TRBJ1-1; possibly TRBD1 for D (5 bases). The germline V gene encodes CDR1 MNHNS and CDR2 SASEGT. The V end lost 4 bases, the J end lost 0 bases, and 12 bases lay between the germline ends. This CDR3 is 15 amino acids long. DNA of the CDR3: TGTGCCAGCAGTGTCCCGGGACGGATGAACACTGAAGCTTTCTTT. Translating gives CASSVPGRMNTEAFF.

This clonotype came up a few times. The chain recombines TRBV28 with TRBJ2-7, with 7 bases aligning to TRBD1. Germline lookup yields CDR1 MDHEN and CDR2 SYDVKM. V shed 3 bases and J 2 bases; nucleotides not matched to a gene: 7. This CDR3 comprises 15 residues. The CDR3 bases are TGTGCCAGCAGTTTCAGGGGGACAGATCCCTACGAGCAGTACTTC. Translating it yields CASSFRGTDPYEQYF.

This clonotype was observed a handful of times. The J gene is TRBJ1-1, the V gene TRBV19; D remains unclear. The CDR3 totals 15 residues. V dropped 1 base and J dropped 5 bases, with 14 bases sitting between them. Looked up from germline, CDR1 is LNHDA and CDR2 is SQIVND (reference sequence). CDR3 amino acids: CASSIGVVGVTEAFF. CDR3 in DNA: TGTGCCAGTAGTATAGGGGTCGTTGGGGTAACTGAAGCTTTCTTT.

This clonotype was counted ten times or more. The chain combines TRBV2 with TRBJ2-7; either TRBD1 or TRBD2 may fit D (5 bases each). The CDR3 spans 14 residues. Germline-derived CDR1 and CDR2 are SNHLY and FYNNEI. V lost 7 bases and J lost 3, with 16 bases in between. As DNA, the CDR3 is TGTGCCAGCAACGAGGGTCGGGACGGCTACGAGCAGTACTTC. Translation gives CASNEGRDGYEQYF.

The sample holds a few counts of this clonotype. V usage is TRBV20-1 and J usage is TRBJ1-4; TRBD1 might be the D (6 bases). V dropped 2 bases and J dropped 8 bases, with 9 bases sitting between them. This CDR3 spans 12 amino acids. The germline gives CDR1 DFQATT, CDR2 SNEGSKA (reference sequence). This chain's CDR3 is CSARQGLEKLFF. The CDR3 DNA follows: TGCAGTGCTAGACAGGGGTTGGAAAAACTGTTTTTT.